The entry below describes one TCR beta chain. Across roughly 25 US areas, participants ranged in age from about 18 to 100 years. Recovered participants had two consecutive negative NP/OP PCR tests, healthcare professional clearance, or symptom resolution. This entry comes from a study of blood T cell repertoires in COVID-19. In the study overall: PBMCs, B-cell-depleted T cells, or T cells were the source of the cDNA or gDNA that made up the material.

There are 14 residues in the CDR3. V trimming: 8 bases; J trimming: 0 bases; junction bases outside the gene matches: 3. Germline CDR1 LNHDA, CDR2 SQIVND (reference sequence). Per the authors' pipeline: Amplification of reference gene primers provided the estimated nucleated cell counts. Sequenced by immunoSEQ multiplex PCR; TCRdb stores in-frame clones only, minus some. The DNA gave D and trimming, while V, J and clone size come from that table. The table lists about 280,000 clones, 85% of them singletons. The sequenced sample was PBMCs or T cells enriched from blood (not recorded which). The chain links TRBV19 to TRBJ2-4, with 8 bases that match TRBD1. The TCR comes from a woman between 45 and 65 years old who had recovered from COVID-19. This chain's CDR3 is CASSGGLAKNIQYF. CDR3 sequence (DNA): TGTGCCAGTTCAGGGGGCCTAGCCAAAAACATTCAGTACTTC.